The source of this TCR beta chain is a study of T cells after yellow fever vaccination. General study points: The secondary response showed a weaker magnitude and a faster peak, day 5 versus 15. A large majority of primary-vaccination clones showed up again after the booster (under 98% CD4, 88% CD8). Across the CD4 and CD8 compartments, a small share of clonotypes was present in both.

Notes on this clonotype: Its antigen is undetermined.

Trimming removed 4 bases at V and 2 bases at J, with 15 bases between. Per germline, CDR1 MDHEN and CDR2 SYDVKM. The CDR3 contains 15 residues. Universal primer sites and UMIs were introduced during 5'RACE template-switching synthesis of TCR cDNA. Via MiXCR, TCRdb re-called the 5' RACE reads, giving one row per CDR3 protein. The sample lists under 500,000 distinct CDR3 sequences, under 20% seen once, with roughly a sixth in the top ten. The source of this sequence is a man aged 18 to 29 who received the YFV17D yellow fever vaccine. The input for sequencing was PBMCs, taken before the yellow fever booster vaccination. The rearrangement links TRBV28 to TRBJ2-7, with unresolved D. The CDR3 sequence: CASSSVEPTPYEQYF. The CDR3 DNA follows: TGTGCCAGCAGTTCTGTCGAGCCCACTCCCTACGAGCAGTACTTC.